This T cell receptor beta chain was profiled in a study of graft-versus-host responses after intestinal transplantation. Study findings and constraints: GvH clones appeared in recipient marrow, some first in ileum or blood. Early after transplant, HvG declines were associated with peak levels of circulating GvH clones.

To note about this clone: Antigen: not known.

The CDR3 loop spans 15 amino acids. The V gene end was trimmed by 3 bases and the J gene end by 7 bases; junction bases not matched to a gene: 8. Germline values: CDR1 SNHLY, CDR2 FYNNEI. Produced via immunoSEQ multiplex PCR; TCRdb's table is partial and in-frame only. The sample carries around 100,000 clones, 87% recorded once. The origin of this receptor is a human donor who was the organ donor for an intestinal transplant. The rearrangement joins TRBV2 to TRBJ1-2; 10 bases align to TRBD1. Sequenced here: unstimulated CD4+ T cells sorted from spleen or lymph node cells, sampled before transplant. The CDR3 region is CASSETGGVPSGYTF. The CDR3 region has the DNA TGTGCCAGCAGTGAGACAGGGGGCGTACCATCTGGCTACACCTTC.